This T cell receptor beta chain is from a study of OX40 agonist ivuxolimab in advanced cancers. As for the study in general: Aged roughly 20 to 79 with a mean of 60 years, they were approximately 80% male.

Systemic immunosuppression or a history of autoimmune disease excluded patients. Trimming took 4 bases from V and 0 from J; bases not matched to a gene: 13. CDR3 size: 18 residues. Germline V lookup: CDR1 SGHVS, CDR2 FQNEAQ. The repertoire was sequenced with immunoSEQ multiplex PCR; TCRdb's copy has only in-frame clones and lacks some. The sample has just under 95,000 clones, over 75% seen once; the top ten hold 0.31%. J is TRBJ2-7 and V is TRBV7-8, with 9 nucleotides matching TRBD1. Source: CD4+ or CD8+ T cells sorted from blood, taken in a trial of the OX40 agonist ivuxolimab. This clonotype was obtained from an adult with an advanced solid tumor such as melanoma, head and neck, liver or kidney cancer. CDR3 region: CASSSPGTGFLSSYEQYF. Written as DNA, the CDR3 is TGTGCCAGCAGCTCTCCCGGGACAGGGTTCCTCAGCTCCTACGAGCAGTACTTC.